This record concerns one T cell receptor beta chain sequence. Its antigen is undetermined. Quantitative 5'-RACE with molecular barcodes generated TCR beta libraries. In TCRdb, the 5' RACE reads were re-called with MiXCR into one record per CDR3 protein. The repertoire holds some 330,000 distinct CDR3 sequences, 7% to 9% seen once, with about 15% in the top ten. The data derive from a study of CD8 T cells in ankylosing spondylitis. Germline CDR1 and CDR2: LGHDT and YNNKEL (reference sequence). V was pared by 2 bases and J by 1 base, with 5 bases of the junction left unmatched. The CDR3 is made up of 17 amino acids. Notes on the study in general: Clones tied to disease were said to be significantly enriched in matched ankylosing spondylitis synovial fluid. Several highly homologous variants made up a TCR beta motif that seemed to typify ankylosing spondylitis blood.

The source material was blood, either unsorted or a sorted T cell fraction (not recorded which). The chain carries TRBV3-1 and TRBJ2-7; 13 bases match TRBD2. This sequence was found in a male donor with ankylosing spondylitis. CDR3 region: CASSQPGLAGISYEQYF. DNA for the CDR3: TGTGCCAGCAGCCAACCGGGACTAGCGGGGATTTCCTACGAGCAGTACTTC.